What follows describes a single T cell receptor beta chain. The sample is drawn from a study of control samples from healthy donors and cancer patients. Data came from immunoSEQ multiplex PCR; TCRdb stores just in-frame clones and leaves some out. Among roughly 120,000 clones, more than 85% were seen once, and the ten largest hold about 2.5%. CDR1 and CDR2 from the germline V gene are SGHVS and FQNEAQ. The CDR3 spans 15 residues. V was pared by 5 bases and J by 2 bases, with 16 bases between. V gene TRBV7-8 combines with J gene TRBJ2-7, with a tentative D call TRBD2 (5 bases). The sample taken for sequencing was blood. The source is a man aged 25-40 years in good health. The CDR3 sequence: CASSPGKPRAYEQYV. CDR3 DNA: TGTGCCAGCAGCCCAGGAAAACCGAGGGCCTACGAGCAGTACGTC.